Detailed here is one TCR beta chain. The source of the sample is a study of regulatory T cells in long-lasting Graves disease. CDR3 length equals 12 residues. V lost 4 bases and J 7 bases, leaving 9 bases between the germline ends. The TCR beta library used iRepertoire HTBI primers with Arm-PCR amplification of CDR3. TCRdb processed the multiplex PCR reads anew with MiXCR; each CDR3 protein has one entry. This table has around 450,000 distinct CDR3 sequences, around a fifth appearing once. Time point given: persistent/refractory GD, antithyroid drugs over 5 years with positive TRAb. TCR sequences were obtained from RNA taken from PBMCs.

The sample consisted of peripheral blood mononuclear cells (PBMCs), taken when the disease was refractory, from a patient treated with antithyroid drugs. The sequence was collected from a female donor with Graves disease. The chain is built from TRBV12-3 or TRBV12-4 and TRBJ2-3; D remains ambiguous. CDR3 sequence (DNA): TGTGCCAGCAGTTCCCTACTTAATACGCAGTATTTT. It encodes CASSSLLNTQYF.